The sequence of this T cell receptor beta chain was determined in a study of T-cell memory formation after mild COVID-19. This clonotype was seen a handful of times. Its specificity is not known. Germline lookup yields CDR1 MNHEY and CDR2 SVGEGT. After removal of 6 bases from V and 2 bases from J, the junction contained 4 bases not matched to a gene. This CDR3 has 14 amino acids. 5'RACE with constant-segment primers built TCRalpha and TCRbeta cDNA libraries with UMIs. TCRdb ran MiXCR on the 5' RACE reads and lists one entry per CDR3 protein. The table lists under 300,000 distinct CDR3 sequences, 8.5% to 9.5% of them singletons. Overall study findings and caveats: Some clones that responded were present in memory (sampled pre-infection), which suggests cross-reactive memory joined. Among contracting clones, CD4+ were mainly CM/EM and CD8+ enriched in EMRA. Confirmation of SARS-CoV-2 specificity was lacking for second-wave clones peaking day 37.

The sequenced sample was PBMCs or a T cell subset sorted from them (not recorded which). The rearrangement links TRBV6-2 or TRBV6-3 to TRBJ2-1; 7 bases map to TRBD1. The receptor's source is a man between 18 and 29 years old who had mild COVID-19 (a few samples of this study predate the infection). Cell type and time point are not known. The CDR3 DNA sequence: TGTGCCAGCAGGAAGACAGGGCCCTACAATGAGCAGTTCTTC. It is translated as CASRKTGPYNEQFF.